Presented here are 25 T cell receptor beta chains from one specimen sequenced in a study of control samples from healthy donors and cancer patients. Profiling relied on immunoSEQ multiplex PCR, and the TCRdb table lists in-frame clones only, not all of them. The table lists about 120,000 clones, about 93% of them singletons. Sequencing was done on a sample of PBMCs. The receptors stem from a man aged 45-65 years with head and neck cancer.

The chain recombines TRBV19 with TRBJ2-6; tentatively, D is TRBD1 or TRBD2 (5 bases each). The germline V gene encodes CDR1 LNHDA and CDR2 SQIVND (reference sequence). Between the trimmed V and J ends, which lost 3 bases and 2 bases, there was a span of 14 bases. The length of the CDR3 is 17 residues. CDR3 nucleotides: TGTGCCAGTAGTATCCTGGTCGGGGCCACTGGGGCCAACGTCCTGACTTTC. Translation gives CASSILVGATGANVLTF.

This clone has a single count. The chain is built from TRBV4-2 and TRBJ1-2, with TRBD1 identical over 7 bases. Per germline, CDR1 LGHNA and CDR2 YNFKEQ. V lost 4 bases and J lost 2; bases outside the gene matches: 1. The CDR3 length is 13 residues. CDR3 bases: TGTGCCAGCAGCCCGGGACAGAACTATGGCTACACCTTC. This encodes CASSPGQNYGYTF.

This rearrangement joins TRBV6-5 to TRBJ1-2; D may be TRBD1 (6 bases). The ends were cut back, 2 bases at V and 4 bases at J, with 11 bases in the middle. This CDR3 spans 14 amino acids. Germline V gene lookup returns CDR1 MNHEY and CDR2 SVGAGI. The CDR3 loop is CASSYRGRGYGYTF. In nucleotides, the CDR3 is TGTGCCAGCAGTTACCGGGGGCGCGGCTATGGCTACACCTTC.

The chain links TRBV10-3 to TRBJ2-5; the match to TRBD1 covers 10 bases. The germline V gene encodes CDR1 ENHRY and CDR2 SYGVKD. After removal of 6 bases from V and 3 bases from J, the junction contained 4 bases not matched to a gene. The CDR3 is 14 residues long. CDR3 in DNA: TGTGCCATCAGAGCCGGGACAGGGGAAGAGACCCAGTACTTC. This sequence encodes CAIRAGTGEETQYF.

The rearrangement uses TRBV13 and TRBJ1-3; D remains unclear. Trimming stripped 3 bases from V and 1 base from J, with 10 bases between. The CDR3 spans 15 residues. Germline CDR1 is PRHDT and CDR2 is FYEKMQ (reference sequence). The CDR3 sequence: CASSFPGGSGNTIYF. The CDR3 coding sequence is TGTGCCAGCAGCTTTCCGGGCGGTTCTGGAAACACCATATATTTT.

This clone has more than one count but fewer than ten. This chain links TRBV24-1 with TRBJ2-3, with TRBD1 as a possible D gene (5 bases). Between the trimmed V and J ends, which lost 1 base and 2 bases, there was a span of 15 bases. The CDR3 totals 17 residues. Germline CDR1 KGHDR, CDR2 SFDVKD. In nucleotides, the CDR3 is TGTGCCACCAGTGATTTTCCCCAGGGCAACCCCACAGATACGCAGTATTTT. Amino acids: CATSDFPQGNPTDTQYF.

The CDR3 is CASSQEETRGSYNEQFF. CDR3 DNA: TGTGCCAGCAGCCAAGAGGAAACGAGGGGATCCTACAATGAGCAGTTCTTC. The V gene is TRBV4-2, the J gene TRBJ2-1; D may correspond to TRBD1 or TRBD2 (5 bases each). The CDR3 runs to 17 residues. CDR1 is LGHNA and CDR2 is YNFKEQ in the germline V gene. V was cut by 0 bases and J by 1 base, with 13 bases left in between.

The chain recombines TRBV7-2 with TRBJ1-2; D is unclear. CDR1 is SGHTA and CDR2 is FQGNSA in the germline V gene. The CDR3 covers 12 residues. V was trimmed by 5 bases and J by 4 bases, leaving 8 bases between them. Written as DNA, the CDR3 is TGTGCCAGCAGCGTCCTCAGCTATGGCTACACCTTC. Encoded protein: CASSVLSYGYTF. Full variable domain (outside the CDR3, taken from reference TRBV7-2 and TRBJ1-2): GAGVSQSPSNKVTEKGKDVELRCDPISGHTALYWYRQSLGQGLEFLIYFQGNSAPDKSGLPSDRFSAERTGGSVSTLTIQRTQQEDSAVYLCASSVLSYGYTFGSGTRLTVV.

This chain connects TRBV2 to TRBJ1-3, with D perhaps TRBD1 (6 bases). This CDR3 is built from 15 residues. With 6 bases removed from V and 0 bases from J, the gap between germline ends came to 12 bases. Germline CDR1 is SNHLY and CDR2 is FYNNEI. The CDR3 region has the DNA TGTGCCAGCAGGTACAGGGAATCCTCTGGAAACACCATATATTTT. This codes for CASRYRESSGNTIYF.

This chain joins TRBV5-4 and TRBJ2-1; TRBD1 might be the D (5 bases). The CDR3 contains 12 residues. CDR1 is SGHNT, CDR2 YYREEE, per germline (reference sequence). V gave up 5 bases and J gave up 6 bases, with 9 bases separating them. Here the CDR3 reads CASRDKPNEQFF. The DNA for the CDR3 is TGTGCCAGCAGGGACAAACCCAATGAGCAGTTCTTC. Full variable domain (outside the CDR3, taken from reference TRBV5-4 and TRBJ2-1): ETGVTQSPTHLIKTRGQQVTLRCSSQSGHNTVSWYQQALGQGPQFIFQYYREEENGRGNFPPRFSGLQFPNYSSELNVNALELDDSALYLCASRDKPNEQFFGPGTRLTVL.

This sequence joins TRBV5-1 and TRBJ2-7; 11 nucleotides line up with TRBD2. Germline V gene data show CDR1 as SGHRS and CDR2 as YFSETQ. V was pared by 5 bases and J by 6 bases, with 10 bases of the junction left unmatched. CDR3 length: 15 amino acids. The chain's CDR3 is CASSRIAGGAREQYF. As DNA, the CDR3 is TGCGCCAGCAGTCGTATAGCGGGGGGGGCCCGCGAGCAGTACTTC.

The chain joins TRBV11-3 to TRBJ2-5; no reliable D call. Germline values: CDR1 SGHNT, CDR2 YENEEA. CDR3 size: 13 residues. Deletions cut 4 bases from V and 5 bases from J, with 11 bases between. CDR3 coding DNA: TGTGCCAGCAGCTCAAACCATAGGGAGACCCAGTACTTC. Amino acid sequence: CASSSNHRETQYF.

This clone was observed a few times. The chain employs TRBV5-1 and TRBJ1-2, with TRBD1 identical over 8 bases. The CDR3 is 13 amino acids. The germline CDR1 and CDR2 sequences are SGHRS and YFSETQ. V shed 8 bases and J 4 bases; nucleotides not matched to a gene: 7. The CDR3 here is CASTSGGGYGYTF. CDR3 nucleotide sequence: TGCGCCAGTACTTCAGGGGGCGGCTATGGCTACACCTTC.

J is TRBJ2-7 and V is TRBV5-1; TRBD1 or TRBD2 may be the D gene (5 bases each). CDR1 is SGHRS and CDR2 is YFSETQ in the germline V gene. There are 14 residues in the CDR3. The V end lost 4 bases, the J end lost 4 bases, and 15 bases lay between the germline ends. The CDR3 DNA reads as TGCGCCAGCAGCCCGGGGACGGGCGGGTACGAGCAGTACTTC. Amino acid sequence: CASSPGTGGYEQYF.

The chain employs TRBV12-3 or TRBV12-4 and TRBJ2-3; D is possibly TRBD1 (5 bases). The CDR3 spans 13 residues. V was cut by 6 bases and J by 5 bases, with 12 bases left in between. The CDR3 nucleotides read TGTGCCAGCAGCCCGGACACGGGAGATACGCAGTATTTT. It specifies CASSPDTGDTQYF.

The CDR3 loop is CASSSGTTGNTIYF. The CDR3 DNA follows: TGTGCCAGCAGTTCGGGGACTACCGGAAACACCATATATTTT. V is TRBV28 and J is TRBJ1-3; D is possibly TRBD1 (5 bases). V was clipped by 4 bases and J by 4 bases, with 11 bases between them. The CDR3 totals 14 residues. The germline CDR1 and CDR2 sequences are MDHEN and SYDVKM.

The table lists this clone with a count of one. The chain is built from TRBV30 and TRBJ2-3; TRBD2 agrees at 8 bases. CDR1 and CDR2 (germline): GTSNPN, SVGIG (reference sequence). This CDR3 spans 13 amino acids. V was clipped by 2 bases and J by 5 bases; unmatched bases: 3. CDR3 nucleotide sequence: TGTGCCTGGAGTAGCGGGGGTCTAGATACGCAGTATTTT. Encoded protein: CAWSSGGLDTQYF.

V is TRBV12-3 or TRBV12-4 and J is TRBJ1-6; tentative D call: TRBD1 (6 bases). V lost 5 bases and J 8 bases, leaving 10 bases between the germline ends. The CDR3 extends over 13 amino acids. CDR3 DNA: TGTGCCAGCAGTACAGGGATCGATTCACCCCTCCACTTT. This sequence encodes CASSTGIDSPLHF.

Remarks on this clone: Other DNA sequences within the sample encode an identical CDR3. The V call is TRBV20-1, the J call TRBJ2-5; a weak D match, TRBD2 (5 bases). CDR1 is DFQATT and CDR2 is SNEGSKA in the germline V gene (reference sequence). The CDR3 is made up of 11 amino acids. V dropped 3 bases and J dropped 5 bases, with 7 bases sitting between them. Written as DNA, the CDR3 is TGCAGTGCTAGCGGGGAGGAGACCCAGTACTTC. Residues: CSASGEETQYF.

CDR3 nucleotide sequence: TGTGCCAGCAGCTTAGCTGGGACCGTCACCGGGGAGCTGTTTTTT. Protein product: CASSLAGTVTGELFF. This chain joins TRBV7-9 and TRBJ2-2, with D tentatively TRBD1 or TRBD2 (5 bases each). The CDR3 sequence is 15 residues long. Trimming took 0 bases from V and 4 from J, leaving 9 bases between them. Per germline, CDR1 SEHNR and CDR2 FQNEAQ (reference sequence). The full variable domain, rest sourced from reference TRBV7-9 and TRBJ2-2, is DTGVSQNPRHKITKRGQNVTFRCDPISEHNRLYWYRQTLGQGPEFLTYFQNEAQLEKSRLLSDRFSAERPKGSFSTLEIQRTEQGDSAMYLCASSLAGTVTGELFFGEGSRLTVL.

The chain carries TRBV7-3 and TRBJ1-2; TRBD1 matches 7 bases. The CDR3 has 16 residues. Unmatched junction bases numbered 8, after V lost 2 bases and J lost 2 bases. Germline V gene data show CDR1 as SGHTA and CDR2 as FQGTGA. CDR3 region: CASSLEAGGLNYGYTF. The CDR3 bases are TGTGCCAGCAGCTTAGAGGCAGGGGGTTTAAACTATGGCTACACCTTC.

The chain couples TRBV7-9 to TRBJ2-1; no reliable D call. Per the germline V gene, CDR1 is SEHNR and CDR2 is FQNEAQ (reference sequence). The CDR3 is 14 residues long. Trimming took off 2 bases at V and 4 bases at J, with 9 bases between the two ends. This CDR3 reads CASSLLYVYNEQFF. CDR3 nucleotides: TGTGCCAGCAGCTTACTATACGTTTACAATGAGCAGTTCTTC.

The genes are TRBV11-2 and TRBJ2-1; maybe TRBD1 (8 bases). Trimming took off 4 bases at V and 9 bases at J, with 19 bases between the two ends. The CDR3 is made up of 15 amino acids. Germline loops: CDR1 SGHAT, CDR2 FQNNGV. The CDR3 here is CASSSPGQGGSEQFF. The CDR3 bases are TGTGCCAGCAGCTCTCCTGGACAGGGAGGGAGTGAGCAGTTCTTC.

This clone was observed a single time. The chain links TRBV18 to TRBJ1-2, with no clear D. Germline CDR1 is KGHSH and CDR2 is LQKENI. V was trimmed by 4 bases and J by 2 bases, leaving 11 bases between them. The CDR3 totals 14 residues. CDR3 in amino acids: CASSLKELNYGYTF. CDR3 DNA: TGTGCCAGCTCACTTAAGGAGCTCAACTATGGCTACACCTTC.

The rearrangement uses TRBV10-3 and TRBJ2-2; TRBD1 matches 9 bases. CDR3 length equals 14 residues. Germline trimming cut 7 bases from V and 7 bases from J; bases unmatched to any gene: 7. The germline CDR1 and CDR2 sequences are ENHRY and SYGVKD. CDR3 DNA sequence: TGTGCCATCAATGACAGGGGGAAGATCGGGGAGCTGTTTTTT. The encoded protein is CAINDRGKIGELFF.